The 12 T cell receptor beta chains given below trace back to one sample, sequenced in a study of shared clonotypes between healthy human individuals. This table comes from immunoSEQ multiplex PCR, and its TCRdb copy is limited to in-frame clones, with some not included. This table holds about 2,200,000 clones, 85% to 95% found once. Only CD45RO-negative cells positively selected for CCR7 counted as naive CD8 cells, so terminally differentiated effector memory CD45RA+ cells were excluded. Material for sequencing was naive CD8+ T cells from PBMCs. Every receptor here comes from a man aged 18-30 years in good health. Some clones in this sample may be carry-over from other donors' samples.

This clone showed up just once. The same CDR3 also results from other DNA sequences found in this sample. The V gene is TRBV7-9, the J gene TRBJ2-4, with D possibly TRBD1 on 6 matching bases. The V gene lost 5 bases and the J gene lost 2 bases, with 10 bases spanning the gap. The CDR3 consists of 14 residues. Per the germline V gene, CDR1 is SEHNR and CDR2 is FQNEAQ (reference sequence). The CDR3: CASSPTGSKNIQYF. In DNA form, the CDR3 reads TGTGCCAGCAGCCCAACAGGGTCCAAAAACATTCAGTACTTC. The variable domain in full, completed from reference TRBV7-9 and TRBJ2-4, reads DTGVSQNPRHKITKRGQNVTFRCDPISEHNRLYWYRQTLGQGPEFLTYFQNEAQLEKSRLLSDRFSAERPKGSFSTLEIQRTEQGDSAMYLCASSPTGSKNIQYFGAGTRLSVL.

The CDR3 DNA sequence: TGTGCCACCAGCGGCGCAGGGACCTCCTACGAGCAGTACTTC. Translated, it gives CATSGAGTSYEQYF. V usage is TRBV15 and J usage is TRBJ2-7; D might be TRBD1 or TRBD2, each matching 5 bases. The germline V gene encodes CDR1 LNHNV and CDR2 YYDKDF (reference sequence). CDR3 length: 14 amino acids. V lost 5 bases and J lost 0, with 11 bases in between.

V and J are TRBV7-3 and TRBJ2-7; 8 nucleotides align to TRBD1. Trimming at V came to 2 bases and at J to 4 bases, leaving 7 bases not matched to a gene. Per the germline V gene, CDR1 is SGHTA and CDR2 is FQGTGA. The CDR3 is made up of 15 amino acids. The CDR3 loop reads CASSLVPGGAYEQYF. The CDR3 DNA sequence: TGTGCCAGCAGCTTAGTCCCAGGGGGCGCATACGAGCAGTACTTC.

This clone was found once. The V call is TRBV5-1, the J call TRBJ2-7; possibly TRBD2 for D (6 bases). Germline-derived CDR1 and CDR2 are SGHRS and YFSETQ. This CDR3 is 15 amino acids long. With 0 bases removed from V and 0 bases from J, the gap between germline ends came to 10 bases. CDR3 coding DNA: TGCGCCAGCAGCTTGGAGGCGACTAGCTCCTACGAGCAGTACTTC. Its translation is CASSLEATSSYEQYF.

This chain uses TRBV14 with TRBJ2-1, with D perhaps TRBD2 (6 bases). The V end was cut by 0 bases, the J end by 5 bases, with 14 bases between. This CDR3 comprises 16 residues. Germline V CDR1 and CDR2: SGHDN, FVKESK. The chain's CDR3 is CASSQDFSSGDNEQFF. The CDR3 DNA is TGTGCCAGCAGCCAAGATTTCTCGTCGGGGGACAATGAGCAGTTCTTC. Combining the CDR3 with reference TRBV14 and TRBJ2-1 gives the whole variable domain EAGVTQFPSHSVIEKGQTVTLRCDPISGHDNLYWYRRVMGKEIKFLLHFVKESKQDESGMPNNRFLAERTGGTYSTLKVQPAELEDSGVYFCASSQDFSSGDNEQFFGPGTRLTVL.

The rearrangement links TRBV2 to TRBJ2-2; D is possibly TRBD1 (6 bases). This CDR3 is built from 16 residues. Germline V lookup: CDR1 SNHLY, CDR2 FYNNEI. V was trimmed by 3 bases and J by 0 bases, leaving 11 bases between them. The CDR3 spells CASSEIGTPNTGELFF. CDR3 bases: TGTGCCAGCAGTGAGATAGGGACACCGAACACCGGGGAGCTGTTTTTT.

The V call is TRBV4-1, the J call TRBJ1-1; D remains unclear. Trimming left V 0 bases short and J 6 bases short, with 14 bases between. CDR3 length equals 15 residues. The V gene's germline CDR1 is MGHRA and CDR2 YSYEKL. The CDR3 sequence: CASSQDGERRAEAFF. The CDR3 coding sequence is TGCGCCAGCAGCCAAGACGGGGAACGGAGGGCTGAAGCTTTCTTT.

On this clone: The sample holds other DNA sequences that translate to the same CDR3. This chain joins TRBV19 and TRBJ2-7, with D tentatively TRBD1 or TRBD2 (5 bases each). CDR1 and CDR2 from the germline V gene are LNHDA and SQIVND (reference sequence). The CDR3 extends over 14 amino acids. The V end lost 2 bases, the J end lost 2 bases, and 10 bases lay between the germline ends. The DNA for the CDR3 is TGTGCCAGTAGTATAAGGGACGGAACCTACGAGCAGTACTTC. It is translated as CASSIRDGTYEQYF.

The V gene is TRBV4-3, the J gene TRBJ2-1; 9 nucleotides agree with TRBD2. This CDR3 spans 17 amino acids. Trimming removed 7 bases from V and 8 bases from J; junction bases left unmatched: 18. Germline assignment: CDR1 LGHNA and CDR2 YSLEER. The CDR3 sequence is CASTIRPRAGGRDEQFF. Written as DNA, the CDR3 is TGCGCCAGCACTATAAGGCCCAGAGCGGGAGGAAGGGATGAGCAGTTCTTC.

The chain employs TRBV18 and TRBJ1-5, with D maybe TRBD1 (5 bases). With 1 base removed from V and 0 bases from J, the gap between germline ends came to 16 bases. In germline, CDR1 is KGHSH, CDR2 LQKENI. This CDR3 has 18 residues. CDR3 nucleotides: TGTGCCAGCTCACCACGGCTAAGGGACCCCTATAGCAATCAGCCCCAGCATTTT. Its protein product is CASSPRLRDPYSNQPQHF.

This chain uses TRBV10-3 with TRBJ1-2, with 7 bases aligning to TRBD1. Germline lookup yields CDR1 ENHRY and CDR2 SYGVKD. V dropped 6 bases and J dropped 1; count of bases not matched to a gene: 11. CDR3 size: 16 residues. The CDR3 nucleotides are TGTGCCATCAGCGAAAGGTCCCGGGACAGTAACTATGGCTACACCTTC. This translates into CAISERSRDSNYGYTF.

The CDR3 loop reads CASSSTPSEQYF. CDR3 in DNA: TGTGCCAGCAGCTCAACCCCCTCCGAGCAGTACTTC. V and J are TRBV11-1 and TRBJ2-7; D not certain. V lost 4 bases to trimming and J lost 6 bases, with 10 bases between them. This CDR3 is 12 amino acids long. Germline values: CDR1 SGHAT, CDR2 FQDESV (reference sequence).